A single sample gave rise to the 9 T cell receptor beta chains below, sequenced in a study of siplizumab effects on memory and regulatory T cells. Profiled with immunoSEQ multiplex PCR; TCRdb holds only in-frame clones, not every one. The table has some 88,000 clones, about 90% seen once. The specimen sequenced was CD4+ T cells sorted from blood. The receptors come from a human donor in good health.

The chain employs TRBV30 and TRBJ1-6; D may be TRBD1 (5 bases). V was pared by 3 bases and J by 10 bases, with 13 bases between. The CDR3 runs 13 residues. CDR1 and CDR2 (germline): GTSNPN, SVGIG (reference sequence). CDR3 bases: TGTGCCTGGAGGGACATCCTCGGCTCACCCCTCCACTTT. This codes for CAWRDILGSPLHF.

The chain is built from TRBV21-1 and TRBJ1-2; the table names TRBD1, a call not compared with the DNA. TRBV21-1 is recorded as a pseudogene. The CDR3 is 13 amino acids. DNA of the CDR3: TGTGCCAGCAGCAATACAGGGTCGGGTGGCTACACCTTC. Protein sequence: CASSNTGSGGYTF.

The V call is TRBV18, the J call TRBJ2-7; perhaps TRBD2 as D (8 bases). Looked up from germline, CDR1 is KGHSH and CDR2 is LQKENI. Trimming removed 1 base at V and 6 bases at J, with 16 bases between. The CDR3 is 15 residues long. The chain's CDR3 is CASSPRREGAGEQYF. The CDR3 DNA reads as TGTGCCAGCTCACCACGACGGGAGGGGGCGGGCGAGCAGTACTTC. The complete variable domain, with remaining parts taken from reference TRBV18 and TRBJ2-7, reads NAGVMQNPRHLVRRRGQEARLRCSPMKGHSHVYWYRQLPEEGLKFMVYLQKENIIDESGMPKERFSAEFPKEGPSILRIQQVVRGDSAAYFCASSPRREGAGEQYFGPGTRLTVT.

The genes are TRBV5-1 and TRBJ2-7; 9 bases map to TRBD1. The CDR3 is made up of 14 amino acids. The germline V gene has CDR1 SGHRS and CDR2 YFSETQ. Trimming cost V 4 bases and J 6 bases; bases outside gene matches: 8. The CDR3 DNA reads TGCGCCAGCAGCACCTGGGACAGGGCGGGCGAGCAGTACTTC. Encoded protein: CASSTWDRAGEQYF.

The table lists this clone with a count of one. V and J are TRBV5-1 and TRBJ2-3; 8 bases fit TRBD2. This CDR3 has 16 residues. Trimming cost V 5 bases and J 5 bases; bases outside gene matches: 13. In germline, CDR1 is SGHRS, CDR2 YFSETQ. CDR3 residues: CASRGVAGKPGDTQYF. DNA for the CDR3: TGCGCCAGCAGGGGAGTAGCGGGAAAACCGGGAGATACGCAGTATTTT.

This clone was found a few times. CDR3 bases: TGTGCCAGCAGGGGCCCGAAGGACAGGGACCCCGGGGAGCTGTTTTTT. This encodes CASRGPKDRDPGELFF. The V call is TRBV21-1, the J call TRBJ2-2; no DNA check was done on the table's D call, TRBD1. TRBV21-1 is annotated as a pseudogene. There are 16 residues in the CDR3.

This rearrangement joins TRBV7-2 to TRBJ2-3; D is tentatively TRBD1 or TRBD2 (5 bases each). Germline V gene sequence: CDR1 SGHTA, CDR2 FQGNSA. V shed 5 bases and J shed 5 bases, with 11 bases lying between them. This CDR3 has 13 amino acids. This chain's CDR3 is CASSLQRGDTQYF. The CDR3 DNA is TGTGCCAGCAGCCTCCAGAGGGGAGATACGCAGTATTTT.

The chain carries TRBV30 and TRBJ1-1, with 10 positions matching TRBD1. Germline V gene sequence: CDR1 GTSNPN, CDR2 SVGIG (reference sequence). The V segment lost 1 base and the J segment 7 bases; nucleotides outside the gene matches: 3. This CDR3 has 13 residues. The CDR3 DNA follows: TGTGCCTGGAGTGAGACAGGGGGCGTTGAAGCTTTCTTT. This sequence encodes CAWSETGGVEAFF.

This rearrangement joins TRBV5-4 to TRBJ1-2; 7 bases are shared with TRBD1. This CDR3 is 14 amino acids long. Losses at the gene ends were 0 bases for V and 3 bases for J; bases not matched to a gene: 2. Germline CDR1 reads SGHNT; CDR2 reads YYREEE (reference sequence). CDR3 in amino acids: CASSLGGGDYGYTF. The CDR3 DNA reads TGTGCCAGCAGCTTGGGAGGGGGCGACTATGGCTACACCTTC.